These 31 T cell receptor beta chains share one sample of origin, sequenced in a study of Ad26.COV2.S vaccination and SARS-CoV-2 variants. Documented treatment: some 20 received Ad26.COV2.S at low or high dose, single or two shots; about 5 received placebo; per-sample allocation not given. Each sample was drawn 63 days after the first injection (of vaccine or placebo). The assay was immunoSEQ multiplex PCR, and TCRdb's table has in-frame clones only and misses some. The profile shows 400,000 to 450,000 clones, roughly 90% of them singletons. Material: peripheral blood, obtained in a trial of Ad26.COV2.S vaccine versus placebo. Every receptor here comes from a person aged 18-60 years who received the Ad26.COV2.S COVID-19 vaccine or a placebo.

This clone was detected only once. The V and J genes are TRBV7-2 and TRBJ2-4, with TRBD2 matching 9 bases. This CDR3 is 16 amino acids long. V lost 1 base and J lost 5; bases outside the gene matches: 6. Per germline, CDR1 SGHTA and CDR2 FQGNSA. CDR3 sequence reads: CASSLGGRAPQNIQYF. CDR3 DNA: TGTGCCAGCAGCTTAGGCGGGAGGGCCCCCCAAAACATTCAGTACTTC.

This chain uses TRBV15 with TRBJ2-5; D not resolved. Germline assignment: CDR1 LNHNV and CDR2 YYDKDF (reference sequence). The CDR3 spans 16 residues. The germline V and J ends were trimmed by 0 bases and 1 base, with 12 bases remaining between them. DNA for the CDR3: TGTGCCACCAGCAGAGATCTCCAGGTCCCCCAAGAGACCCAGTACTTC. Protein sequence: CATSRDLQVPQETQYF.

V and J are TRBV6-5 and TRBJ2-7; 7 bases align to TRBD1. Trimming removed 6 bases from V and 4 bases from J; junction bases left unmatched: 3. The CDR3 runs 12 residues. Germline V gene data show CDR1 as MNHEY and CDR2 as SVGAGI. The CDR3 DNA is TGTGCCAGCAGGAAACAGGGGTACGAGCAGTACTTC. It specifies CASRKQGYEQYF.

V gene TRBV9 combines with J gene TRBJ2-7; 9 bases fit TRBD2. In germline, CDR1 is SGDLS, CDR2 YYNGEE. The ends lost 2 bases at V and 2 bases at J; junction bases unmatched: 5. This CDR3 spans 15 amino acids. Written as DNA, the CDR3 is TGTGCCAGCAGCGTTAGCGGGAGCGGGGCCTACGAGCAGTACTTC. Protein sequence: CASSVSGSGAYEQYF.

This chain joins TRBV18 and TRBJ2-7; 11 nucleotides line up with TRBD2. The germline CDR1 and CDR2 sequences are KGHSH and LQKENI. This CDR3 is built from 16 residues. The ends lost 4 bases at V and 2 bases at J; junction bases unmatched: 7. CDR3 in DNA: TGTGCCAGCTCACGCGGGACTAGCGGAGCGGCCTACGAGCAGTACTTC. Its protein is CASSRGTSGAAYEQYF.

The chain joins TRBV5-6 to TRBJ1-2; D might be TRBD1 (5 bases). The ends were cut back, 2 bases at V and 12 bases at J, with 11 bases in the middle. Germline V gene lookup returns CDR1 SGHDT and CDR2 YYEEEE. The CDR3 consists of 11 residues. The CDR3 spells CASSFYRDHTF. The CDR3 DNA sequence: TGTGCCAGCAGCTTTTACCGGGACCACACCTTC.

The chain has TRBV14 and TRBJ2-7; no clear D gene. There are 13 residues in the CDR3. Germline loops: CDR1 SGHDN, CDR2 FVKESK. V was shortened by 3 bases and J by 2 bases, with 8 bases between the two germline ends. The CDR3 coding sequence is TGTGCCAGCAGCCATATTACAGCCTACGAGCAGTACTTC. Its translation is CASSHITAYEQYF.

The rearrangement links TRBV28 to TRBJ2-5, with D perhaps assigned TRBD1 or TRBD2 (5 bases each). The CDR3 contains 13 residues. The V and J ends lost 6 bases and 1 base respectively, with 9 bases between them. Germline V gene lookup returns CDR1 MDHEN and CDR2 SYDVKM. CDR3 bases: TGTGCCAGCAGACCGGGACCCCAAGAGACCCAGTACTTC. It is translated as CASRPGPQETQYF.

This rearrangement joins TRBV5-8 to TRBJ2-2; 10 bases map to TRBD1. The CDR3 loop spans 16 amino acids. V gave up 0 bases and J gave up 5 bases; unmatched junction bases: 4. Germline values: CDR1 SGHTS, CDR2 YDEGEE. CDR3 nucleotides: TGTGCCAGCAGCTTGGGACAGGGGGCCCGTACCGGGGAGCTGTTTTTT. Translating gives CASSLGQGARTGELFF.

The chain carries TRBV5-1 and TRBJ2-2; 7 bases agree with TRBD2. The J segment lost 4 bases and the V segment lost 0 bases, leaving 12 bases of the junction unmatched. Germline V gene data show CDR1 as SGHRS and CDR2 as YFSETQ. The CDR3 length is 18 residues. The CDR3 sequence: CASSLAFAGEFGTGELFF. The DNA for the CDR3 is TGCGCCAGCAGCTTGGCCTTTGCGGGAGAGTTCGGCACCGGGGAGCTGTTTTTT.

The J gene is TRBJ2-4, the V gene TRBV27, with 10 bases that match TRBD1. The V gene end was trimmed by 5 bases and the J gene end by 11 bases; junction bases not matched to a gene: 6. This CDR3 has 13 residues. Germline V CDR1 and CDR2: MNHEY, SMNVEV (reference sequence). The CDR3 sequence is CASSLRTGGFQYF. For the CDR3, the DNA is TGTGCCAGCAGTCTACGGACAGGGGGGTTTCAGTACTTC.

This chain uses TRBV5-6 with TRBJ2-1, with 8 bases matching TRBD1. Trimming took 2 bases from V and 9 from J; bases not matched to a gene: 10. Germline lookup yields CDR1 SGHDT and CDR2 YYEEEE. This CDR3 region has 15 residues. The CDR3, as DNA: TGTGCCAGCAGCTTTGGCCAGGGGGCGACAGTTGAGCAGTTCTTC. Amino acids: CASSFGQGATVEQFF.

J is TRBJ2-1 and V is TRBV19; 7 nucleotides match TRBD2. The germline CDR1 and CDR2 sequences are LNHDA and SQIVND (reference sequence). Germline trimming cut 9 bases from V and 8 bases from J; bases unmatched to any gene: 7. This CDR3 has 12 amino acids. The DNA of the CDR3 is TGTGCCAGCCGGGACTACGACTATGAGCAGTTCTTC. Translated: CASRDYDYEQFF. The whole variable domain, remainder taken from reference TRBV19 and TRBJ2-1, is DGGITQSPKYLFRKEGQNVTLSCEQNLNHDAMYWYRQDPGQGLRLIYYSQIVNDFQKGDIAEGYSVSREKKESFPLTVTSAQKNPTAFYLCASRDYDYEQFFGPGTRLTVL.

The V gene is TRBV12-3 or TRBV12-4, the J gene TRBJ1-5, with 7 bases matching TRBD1. This CDR3 comprises 13 residues. V shed 7 bases, J shed 1 base, and the junction held 1 base outside the gene matches. This chain's CDR3 is CASKQGSNQPQHF. Here the CDR3 DNA reads TGTGCCAGCAAACAGGGGAGCAATCAGCCCCAGCATTTT.

This clone was seen only a few times. This sequence joins TRBV7-9 and TRBJ1-2; 7 bases line up with TRBD1. J gave up 8 bases and V 5 bases, and 8 bases lay outside the gene matches. The CDR3 is 13 amino acids. CDR1 SEHNR and CDR2 FQNEAQ come from the germline V gene (reference sequence). Written as DNA, the CDR3 is TGTGCCAGCAGCCGAGACAGGGTGGACGGCTACACCTTC. Its protein is CASSRDRVDGYTF.

The chain uses TRBV9 and TRBJ1-4, with D perhaps TRBD1 (5 bases). V was pared by 4 bases and J by 8 bases, with 18 bases between. CDR1 is SGDLS, CDR2 YYNGEE, per germline. The CDR3 extends over 15 amino acids. The CDR3 is CASSSTPGRREKLFF. In DNA, the CDR3 is TGTGCCAGCAGCTCCACCCCAGGGCGGCGAGAAAAACTGTTTTTT.

The rearrangement links TRBV12-5 to TRBJ1-4; 9 bases are a match to TRBD1. The trim removed 8 bases at V and 6 bases at J, leaving 4 bases unmatched. The CDR3 totals 13 residues. Germline CDR1 and CDR2: LGHNT and FRNRAP. The CDR3 is CASTRDRDEKLFF. The CDR3 bases are TGTGCTAGTACTCGGGACAGGGATGAAAAACTGTTTTTT.

The V and J genes are TRBV6-5 and TRBJ2-2; a possible D gene is TRBD2 (5 bases). Germline CDR1 is MNHEY and CDR2 is SVGAGI. V was clipped by 7 bases and J by 4 bases, with 10 bases between them. The CDR3 length is 13 residues. CDR3 bases: TGTGCCAGCAACTCTGAGGGCACCGGGGAGCTGTTTTTT. It specifies CASNSEGTGELFF.

This chain joins TRBV4-1 and TRBJ2-1; 8 positions agree with TRBD2. Germline trimming cut 6 bases from V and 4 bases from J; bases unmatched to any gene: 8. The CDR3 length is 15 residues. Germline CDR1 MGHRA, CDR2 YSYEKL. CDR3 region: CASSKIAGSYNEQFF. The CDR3 coding sequence is TGCGCCAGCAGTAAAATAGCGGGGAGTTACAATGAGCAGTTCTTC.

The rearrangement joins TRBV7-2 to TRBJ2-2; 12 positions agree with TRBD2. Germline V gene data show CDR1 as SGHTA and CDR2 as FQGNSA. The CDR3 sequence is 18 residues long. V trimming: 5 bases; J trimming: 0 bases; junction bases outside the gene matches: 7. In DNA, the CDR3 is TGTGCCAGCAGCGCCCAACTAGCGGGAGGCGCGAACACCGGGGAGCTGTTTTTT. Protein: CASSAQLAGGANTGELFF.

This chain links TRBV24-1 with TRBJ2-1; no clear D gene. Per the germline V gene, CDR1 is KGHDR and CDR2 is SFDVKD. This CDR3 has 13 amino acids. Trimming removed 4 bases at V and 9 bases at J, with 12 bases between. CDR3: CATSDVRGGEQFF. The CDR3 nucleotides are TGTGCCACCAGTGACGTTCGAGGCGGTGAGCAGTTCTTC.

This chain links TRBV11-2 with TRBJ2-7; D is unclear. The CDR3 has 14 residues. Germline CDR1 SGHAT, CDR2 FQNNGV. The germline V and J ends were trimmed by 4 bases and 4 bases, with 14 bases remaining between them. This CDR3 is CASSSLDLLYEQYF. In DNA, the CDR3 is TGTGCCAGCAGCTCGCTGGACCTCCTATACGAGCAGTACTTC. The variable domain in full, completed from reference TRBV11-2 and TRBJ2-7, reads EAGVAQSPRYKIIEKRQSVAFWCNPISGHATLYWYQQILGQGPKLLIQFQNNGVVDDSQLPKDRFSAERLKGVDSTLKIQPAKLEDSAVYLCASSSLDLLYEQYFGPGTRLTVT.

This sequence joins TRBV11-3 and TRBJ2-1; 12 positions agree with TRBD1. Per germline, CDR1 SGHNT and CDR2 YENEEA. With V trimmed by 5 bases and J by 4 bases, 3 bases remained unmatched. CDR3 length: 15 residues. CDR3 nucleotide sequence: TGTGCCAGCAGCCTGGGACAGGGGGCATACAATGAGCAGTTCTTC. It codes for CASSLGQGAYNEQFF.

This chain links TRBV6-2 or TRBV6-3 with TRBJ2-7; TRBD2 matches 9 bases. V was pared by 2 bases and J by 4 bases, with 6 bases of the junction left unmatched. Germline assignment: CDR1 MNHEY and CDR2 SVGEGT. The CDR3 length is 15 residues. CDR3 protein: CASSYRGRVVYEQYF. The CDR3 bases are TGTGCCAGCAGTTACCGCGGGAGGGTTGTTTACGAGCAGTACTTC.

V is TRBV4-3 and J is TRBJ2-7, with D maybe TRBD1 (6 bases). Germline CDR1 reads LGHNA; CDR2 reads YSLEER. Trimming cost V 4 bases and J 6 bases, with 13 bases left between them. The CDR3 contains 13 residues. The DNA of the CDR3 is TGCGCCAGCAGCCTACTCAGGGGCGGCGAGCAGTACTTC. This sequence encodes CASSLLRGGEQYF.

The rearrangement links TRBV30 to TRBJ2-5; 10 bases agree with TRBD2. Germline CDR1 GTSNPN, CDR2 SVGIG (reference sequence). The CDR3 extends over 14 amino acids. V shed 0 bases, J shed 5 bases, and the junction held 3 bases outside the gene matches. The CDR3 loop is CAWSVLAGVETQYF. CDR3 DNA sequence: TGTGCCTGGAGTGTGCTAGCGGGAGTGGAGACCCAGTACTTC. The entire variable domain, with the rest obtained from reference TRBV30 and TRBJ2-5, is as follows: SQTIHQWPATLVQPVGSPLSLECTVEGTSNPNLYWYRQAAGRGLQLLFYSVGIGQISSEVPQNLSASRPQDRQFILSSKKLLLSDSGFYLCAWSVLAGVETQYFGPGTRLLVL.

This sequence joins TRBV27 and TRBJ2-7, with 9 bases identical to TRBD2. CDR1 and CDR2 (germline): MNHEY, SMNVEV (reference sequence). The CDR3 is 14 residues long. With V trimmed by 3 bases and J by 4 bases, 4 bases remained unmatched. The CDR3 region has the DNA TGTGCCAGCAGTTTGCTAGCGGGGATGTACGAGCAGTACTTC. Its protein product is CASSLLAGMYEQYF.

The chain combines TRBV4-3 with TRBJ2-3, with 7 bases lining up with TRBD1. V dropped 3 bases and J dropped 4; count of bases not matched to a gene: 10. The CDR3 totals 16 residues. Germline V gene sequence: CDR1 LGHNA, CDR2 YSLEER. CDR3 region: CASSQGNRGIADTQYF. The CDR3 nucleotides read TGCGCCAGCAGCCAGGGGAACAGGGGCATCGCAGATACGCAGTATTTT.

The chain uses TRBV7-9 and TRBJ1-2; 10 positions agree with TRBD1. Germline CDR1 is SEHNR and CDR2 is FQNEAQ (reference sequence). This CDR3 spans 14 amino acids. Trimming cost V 6 bases and J 7 bases; bases outside gene matches: 8. CDR3 region: CASRNDRGHSGYTF. Written as DNA, the CDR3 is TGTGCCAGCAGGAATGACAGGGGGCATAGTGGCTACACCTTC.

The count of this clone is one. The chain uses TRBV19 and TRBJ1-6; 8 positions match TRBD1. The J segment lost 8 bases and the V segment lost 6 bases, leaving 9 bases of the junction unmatched. The CDR3 covers 15 residues. Germline CDR1 and CDR2: LNHDA and SQIVND (reference sequence). The CDR3 DNA is TGTGCCAGTAGACCCCTTGGACAGGGAGATTCACCCCTCCACTTT. It encodes CASRPLGQGDSPLHF.

This clone was seen a single time. The chain employs TRBV29-1 and TRBJ1-2; perhaps TRBD1 as D (6 bases). This CDR3 is 13 amino acids long. Germline assignment: CDR1 SQVTM and CDR2 ANQGSEA. Trimming pared 3 bases from V and 1 base from J, leaving 9 bases between. This chain's CDR3 is CSVDTGINYGYTF. DNA of the CDR3: TGCAGCGTTGATACAGGGATTAACTATGGCTACACCTTC.